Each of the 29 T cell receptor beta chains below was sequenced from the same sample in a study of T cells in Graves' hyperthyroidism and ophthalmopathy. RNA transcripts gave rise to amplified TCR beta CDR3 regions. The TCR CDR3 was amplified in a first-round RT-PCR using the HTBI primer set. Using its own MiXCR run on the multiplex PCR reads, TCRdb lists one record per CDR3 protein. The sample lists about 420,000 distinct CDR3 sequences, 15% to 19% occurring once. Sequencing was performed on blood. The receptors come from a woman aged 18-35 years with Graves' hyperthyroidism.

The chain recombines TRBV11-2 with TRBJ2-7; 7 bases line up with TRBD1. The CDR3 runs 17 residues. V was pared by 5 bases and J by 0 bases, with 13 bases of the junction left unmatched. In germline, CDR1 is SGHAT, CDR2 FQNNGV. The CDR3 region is CASSRVSGGVGSYEQYF. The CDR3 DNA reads TGTGCCAGCAGCCGGGTGTCAGGGGGTGTGGGCTCCTACGAGCAGTACTTC.

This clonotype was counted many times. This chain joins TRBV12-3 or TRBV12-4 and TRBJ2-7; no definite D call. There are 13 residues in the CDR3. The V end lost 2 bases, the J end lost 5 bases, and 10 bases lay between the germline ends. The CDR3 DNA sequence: TGTGCCAGCAGTTTACGGCCCGGAGACGAGCAGTACTTC. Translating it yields CASSLRPGDEQYF.

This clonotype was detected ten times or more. This CDR3 reads CASSLSRSNYGYTF. In DNA, the CDR3 is TGTGCCAGCAGTTTATCGCGTTCTAACTATGGCTACACCTTC. The V gene is TRBV27, the J gene TRBJ1-2, with unresolved D. The length of the CDR3 is 14 residues. Per the germline V gene, CDR1 is MNHEY and CDR2 is SMNVEV (reference sequence). Trimming took 0 bases from V and 0 from J, leaving 5 bases between them.

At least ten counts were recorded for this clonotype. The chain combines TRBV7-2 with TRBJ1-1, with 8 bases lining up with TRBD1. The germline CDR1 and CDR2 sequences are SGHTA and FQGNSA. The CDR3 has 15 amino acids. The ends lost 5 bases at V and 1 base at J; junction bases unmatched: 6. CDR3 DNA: TGTGCCAGCAGCGACCGGACAGGGAAGAACACTGAAGCTTTCTTT. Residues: CASSDRTGKNTEAFF.

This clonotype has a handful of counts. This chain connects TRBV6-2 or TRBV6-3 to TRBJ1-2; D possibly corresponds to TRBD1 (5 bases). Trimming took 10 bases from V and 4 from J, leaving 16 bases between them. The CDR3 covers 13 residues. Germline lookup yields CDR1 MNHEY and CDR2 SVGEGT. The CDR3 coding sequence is TGTGCCACCAACCACGGGGGGACCTATGGCTACACCTTC. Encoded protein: CATNHGGTYGYTF.

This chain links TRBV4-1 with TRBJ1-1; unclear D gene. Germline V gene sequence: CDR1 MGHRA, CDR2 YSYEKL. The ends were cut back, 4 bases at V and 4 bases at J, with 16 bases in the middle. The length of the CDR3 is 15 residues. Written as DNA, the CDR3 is TGCGCCAGCAGCCCTCAACTTAGGGAGGGCACTGAAGCTTTCTTT. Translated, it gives CASSPQLREGTEAFF.

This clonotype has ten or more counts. The CDR3 spells CASSRGQGRDYTF. The CDR3 DNA reads as TGTGCCAGCAGCCGAGGACAGGGAAGAGACTACACCTTC. This chain links TRBV5-6 with TRBJ1-2, with TRBD1 matching over 8 bases. The V gene end was trimmed by 4 bases and the J gene end by 10 bases; junction bases not matched to a gene: 9. Per the germline V gene, CDR1 is SGHDT and CDR2 is YYEEEE. The CDR3 consists of 13 residues.

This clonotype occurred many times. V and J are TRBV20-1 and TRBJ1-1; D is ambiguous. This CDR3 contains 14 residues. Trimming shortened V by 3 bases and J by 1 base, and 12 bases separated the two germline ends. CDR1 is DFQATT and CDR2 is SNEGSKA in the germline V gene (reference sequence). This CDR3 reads CSARDVRENTEAFF. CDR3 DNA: TGCAGTGCTAGGGATGTCCGGGAGAACACTGAAGCTTTCTTT.

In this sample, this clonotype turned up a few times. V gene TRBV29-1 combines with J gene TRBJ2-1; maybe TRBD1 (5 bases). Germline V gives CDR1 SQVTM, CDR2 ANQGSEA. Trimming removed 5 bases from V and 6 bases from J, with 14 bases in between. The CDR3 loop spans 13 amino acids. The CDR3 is CSVYCRVVNEQFF. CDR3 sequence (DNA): TGCAGCGTTTATTGCAGGGTCGTCAATGAGCAGTTCTTC.

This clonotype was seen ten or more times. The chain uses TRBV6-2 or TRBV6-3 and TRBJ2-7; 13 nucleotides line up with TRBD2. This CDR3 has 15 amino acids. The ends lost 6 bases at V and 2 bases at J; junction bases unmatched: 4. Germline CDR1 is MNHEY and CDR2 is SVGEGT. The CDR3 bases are TGTGCCAGCAGCACGGGACTAGCGGGGCCCTACGAGCAGTACTTC. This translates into CASSTGLAGPYEQYF.

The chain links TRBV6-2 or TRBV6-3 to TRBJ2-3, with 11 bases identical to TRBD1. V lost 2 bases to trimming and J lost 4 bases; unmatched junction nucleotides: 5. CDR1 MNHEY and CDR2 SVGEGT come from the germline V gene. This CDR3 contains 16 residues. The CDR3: CASSYRGQGEPDTQYF. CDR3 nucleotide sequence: TGTGCCAGCAGTTACAGGGGACAGGGGGAGCCAGATACGCAGTATTTT.

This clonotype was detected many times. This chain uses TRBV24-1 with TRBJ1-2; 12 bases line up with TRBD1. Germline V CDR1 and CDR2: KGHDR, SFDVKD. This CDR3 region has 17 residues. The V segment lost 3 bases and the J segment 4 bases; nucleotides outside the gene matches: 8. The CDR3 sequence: CATSDPRGTGGRYGYTF. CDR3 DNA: TGTGCCACCAGTGATCCCCGCGGGACAGGGGGCCGCTATGGCTACACCTTC.

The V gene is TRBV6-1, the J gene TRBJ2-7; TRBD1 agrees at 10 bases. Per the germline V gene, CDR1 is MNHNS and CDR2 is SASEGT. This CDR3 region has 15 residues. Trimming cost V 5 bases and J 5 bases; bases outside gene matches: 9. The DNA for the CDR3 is TGTGCCAGCAGTCCCACGGGACAGGGGATTCACGAGCAGTACTTC. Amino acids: CASSPTGQGIHEQYF.

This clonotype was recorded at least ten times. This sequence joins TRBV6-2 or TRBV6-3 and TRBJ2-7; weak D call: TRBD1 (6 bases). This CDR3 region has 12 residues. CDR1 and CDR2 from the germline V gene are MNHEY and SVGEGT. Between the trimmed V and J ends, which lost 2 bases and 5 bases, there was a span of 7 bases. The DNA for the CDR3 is TGTGCCAGCAGTTACAAGGGGGACGAGCAGTACTTC. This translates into CASSYKGDEQYF.

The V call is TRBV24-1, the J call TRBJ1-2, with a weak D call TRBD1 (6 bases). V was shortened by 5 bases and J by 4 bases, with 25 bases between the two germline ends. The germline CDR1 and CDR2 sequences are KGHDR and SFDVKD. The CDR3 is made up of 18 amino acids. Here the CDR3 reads CATSGPKSGGEGGYGYTF. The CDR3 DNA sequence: TGTGCCACCAGTGGCCCTAAGTCTGGGGGTGAGGGGGGCTATGGCTACACCTTC.

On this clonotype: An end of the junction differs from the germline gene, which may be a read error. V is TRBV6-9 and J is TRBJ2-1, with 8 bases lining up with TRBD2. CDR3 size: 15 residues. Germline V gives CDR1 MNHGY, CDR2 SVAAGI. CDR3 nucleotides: TGTGCCAGCAGTTACGGCCCGGGGGGGAAGAATGAGCAGCTCTTC. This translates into CASSYGPGGKNEQLF.

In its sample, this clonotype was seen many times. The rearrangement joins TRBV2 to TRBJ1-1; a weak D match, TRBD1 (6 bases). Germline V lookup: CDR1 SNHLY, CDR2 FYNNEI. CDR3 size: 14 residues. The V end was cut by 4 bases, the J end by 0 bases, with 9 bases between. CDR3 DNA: TGTGCCAGCAGTGGGCAGGGGCTGAACACTGAAGCTTTCTTT. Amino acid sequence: CASSGQGLNTEAFF. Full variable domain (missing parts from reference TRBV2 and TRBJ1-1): EPEVTQTPSHQVTQMGQEVILRCVPISNHLYFYWYRQILGQKVEFLVSFYNNEISEKSEIFDDQFSVERPDGSNFTLKIRSTKLEDSAMYFCASSGQGLNTEAFFGQGTRLTVV.

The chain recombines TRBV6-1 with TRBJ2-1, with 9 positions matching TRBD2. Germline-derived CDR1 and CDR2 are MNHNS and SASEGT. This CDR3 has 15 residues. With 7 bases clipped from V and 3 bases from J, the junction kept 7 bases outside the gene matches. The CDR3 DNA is TGTGCCAGCATTGGAGCGGGAGGTGGCTACAATGAGCAGTTCTTC. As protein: CASIGAGGGYNEQFF.

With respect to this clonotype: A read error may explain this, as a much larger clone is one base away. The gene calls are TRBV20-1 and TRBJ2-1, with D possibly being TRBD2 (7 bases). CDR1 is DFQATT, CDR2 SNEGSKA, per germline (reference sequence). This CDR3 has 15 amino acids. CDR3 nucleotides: TGCAGTGCTAGGGGGGGGGCGAGCTCCTACAGTGAGCAGTTCTTC. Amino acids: CSARGGASSYSEQFF.

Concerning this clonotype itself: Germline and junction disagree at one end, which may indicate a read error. DNA of the CDR3: TGTGCCAGCAGCCCCGGAGGTGGCGGGGGGTTCCCCGGGGAGCTGCTTTTT. Translated, it gives CASSPGGGGGFPGELLF. The J gene is TRBJ2-2, the V gene TRBV7-9; TRBD2 agrees at 8 bases. The CDR3 runs 17 residues. Germline CDR1 reads SEHNR; CDR2 reads FQNEAQ (reference sequence).

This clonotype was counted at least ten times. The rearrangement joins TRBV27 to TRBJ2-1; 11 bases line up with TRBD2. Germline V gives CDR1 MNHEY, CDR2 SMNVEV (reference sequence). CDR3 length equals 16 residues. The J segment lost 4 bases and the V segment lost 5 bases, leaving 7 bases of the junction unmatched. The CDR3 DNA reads TGTGCCAGCAGTAGTACTAGCGGGAGAAGTTACAATGAGCAGTTCTTC. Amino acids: CASSSTSGRSYNEQFF.

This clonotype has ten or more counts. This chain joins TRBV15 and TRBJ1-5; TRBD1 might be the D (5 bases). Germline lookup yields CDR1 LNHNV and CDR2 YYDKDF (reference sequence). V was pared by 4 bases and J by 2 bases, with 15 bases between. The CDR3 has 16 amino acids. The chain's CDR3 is CATSTGAGYRNQPQHF. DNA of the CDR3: TGTGCCACCAGCACCGGGGCAGGGTATCGCAATCAGCCCCAGCATTTT.

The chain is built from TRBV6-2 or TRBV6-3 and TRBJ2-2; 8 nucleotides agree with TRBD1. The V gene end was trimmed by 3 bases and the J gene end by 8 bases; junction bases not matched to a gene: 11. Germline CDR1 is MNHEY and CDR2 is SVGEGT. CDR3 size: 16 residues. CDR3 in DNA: TGTGCCAGCAGTTATACCGCCGGGACAGGTCGAGGGGAGCTGTTTTTT. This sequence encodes CASSYTAGTGRGELFF.

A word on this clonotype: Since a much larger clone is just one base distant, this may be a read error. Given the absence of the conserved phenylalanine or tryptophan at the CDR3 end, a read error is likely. DNA of the CDR3: TGTGCCAGCAGCCAAGACTGGCCCGGAGGAGGGACGGGCACTGAAGCTTTCTCT. It yields the protein CASSQDWPGGGTGTEAFS. The V call is TRBV3-1, the J call TRBJ1-1, with D perhaps matching TRBD1 (5 bases). V was trimmed by 0 bases and J by 4 bases, leaving 21 bases between them. From germline, CDR1 is LGHDT and CDR2 YNNKEL (reference sequence). This CDR3 contains 18 residues.

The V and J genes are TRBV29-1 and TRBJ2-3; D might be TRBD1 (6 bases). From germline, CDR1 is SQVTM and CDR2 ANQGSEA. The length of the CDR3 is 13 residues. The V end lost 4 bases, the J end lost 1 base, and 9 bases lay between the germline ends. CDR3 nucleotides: TGCAGCGTTGTTGCAGGGGGCACAGATACGCAGTATTTT. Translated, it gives CSVVAGGTDTQYF.

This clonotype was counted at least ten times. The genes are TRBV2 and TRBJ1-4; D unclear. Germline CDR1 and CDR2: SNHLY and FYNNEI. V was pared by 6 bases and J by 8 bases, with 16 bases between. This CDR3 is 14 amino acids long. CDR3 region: CASRDGRGGEKLFF. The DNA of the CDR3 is TGTGCCAGCAGAGACGGACGGGGAGGGGAAAAACTGTTTTTT.

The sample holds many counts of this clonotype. This chain's CDR3 is CASSYSGTGYSSGANVLTF. CDR3 sequence (DNA): TGTGCCAGCAGCTATTCCGGGACAGGGTATAGCTCTGGGGCCAACGTCCTGACTTTC. The chain recombines TRBV3-1 with TRBJ2-6; 9 nucleotides align to TRBD1. Losses at the gene ends were 5 bases for V and 0 bases for J; bases not matched to a gene: 11. Germline V gene lookup returns CDR1 LGHDT and CDR2 YNNKEL (reference sequence). The CDR3 runs to 19 residues.

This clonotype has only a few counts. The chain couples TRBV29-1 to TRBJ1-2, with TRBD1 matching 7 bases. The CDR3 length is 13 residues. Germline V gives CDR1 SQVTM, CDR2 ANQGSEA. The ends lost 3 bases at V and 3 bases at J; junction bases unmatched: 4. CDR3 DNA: TGCAGCGTTGATCCAGGGGGGTACTATGGCTACACCTTC. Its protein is CSVDPGGYYGYTF.

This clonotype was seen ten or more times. The CDR3 coding sequence is TGTGCCAGCAGTTTCGAGGTCAATGGCTACACCTTC. Translated, it gives CASSFEVNGYTF. The chain joins TRBV28 to TRBJ1-2; no firm D call. The V gene lost 3 bases and the J gene lost 6 bases, with 8 bases spanning the gap. CDR3 size: 12 residues. The V gene's germline CDR1 is MDHEN and CDR2 SYDVKM.